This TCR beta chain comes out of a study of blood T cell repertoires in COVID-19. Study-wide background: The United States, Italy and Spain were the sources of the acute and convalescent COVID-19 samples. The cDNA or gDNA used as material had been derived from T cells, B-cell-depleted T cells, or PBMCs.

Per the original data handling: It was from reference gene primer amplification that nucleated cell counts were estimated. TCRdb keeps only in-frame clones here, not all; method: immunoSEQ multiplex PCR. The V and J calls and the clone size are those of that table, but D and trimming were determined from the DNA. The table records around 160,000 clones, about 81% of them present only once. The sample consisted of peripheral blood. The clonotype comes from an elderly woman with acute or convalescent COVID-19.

CDR3 sequence (DNA): TGTGCCAGCAGCGCGTTGGACAGGGAAGGTCAGCCCCAGCATTTT. Translation gives CASSALDREGQPQHF. V gene TRBV21-1 combines with J gene TRBJ1-5; TRBD1, as called in the table, went unchecked against the DNA. TRBV21-1 counts as a pseudogene. This CDR3 comprises 15 residues.